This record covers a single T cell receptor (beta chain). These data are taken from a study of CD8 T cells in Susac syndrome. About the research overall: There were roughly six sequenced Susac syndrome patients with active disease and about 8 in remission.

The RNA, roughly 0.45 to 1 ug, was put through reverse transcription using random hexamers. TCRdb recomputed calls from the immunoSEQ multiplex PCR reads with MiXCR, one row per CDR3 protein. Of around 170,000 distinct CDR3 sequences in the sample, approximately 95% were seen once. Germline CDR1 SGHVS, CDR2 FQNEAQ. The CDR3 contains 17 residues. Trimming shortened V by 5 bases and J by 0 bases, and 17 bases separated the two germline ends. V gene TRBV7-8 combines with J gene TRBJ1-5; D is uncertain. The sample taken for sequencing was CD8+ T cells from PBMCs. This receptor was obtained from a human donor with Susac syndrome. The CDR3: CASSPFRAGASNQPQHF. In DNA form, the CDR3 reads TGTGCCAGCAGCCCTTTTCGGGCGGGAGCTAGCAATCAGCCCCAGCATTTT.